A single sample gave rise to the 8 T cell receptor beta chains below, sequenced in a study of blood T cell repertoires in COVID-19. Only in-frame clones appear in the TCRdb table, and some are missing; sequencing was by immunoSEQ multiplex PCR. This table holds more than 30,000 clones, around 87% found once. The sample taken for sequencing was peripheral blood. These receptors were obtained from a man in his forties or fifties with active or convalescent COVID-19.

The CDR3 region has the DNA TGCGCCAGCAGCTTTGGAGGGGTTGAGGGGACCGGGGAGCTGTTTTTT. It encodes CASSFGGVEGTGELFF. The rearrangement uses TRBV5-1 and TRBJ2-2; a possible D gene is TRBD2 (6 bases). The V end lost 2 bases, the J end lost 5 bases, and 16 bases lay between the germline ends. Germline CDR1 SGHRS, CDR2 YFSETQ. This CDR3 contains 16 residues.

The V gene is TRBV20-1, the J gene TRBJ1-1; D gene ambiguous. The CDR3 runs to 11 residues. Trimming shortened V by 6 bases and J by 2 bases, and 7 bases separated the two germline ends. The germline gives CDR1 DFQATT, CDR2 SNEGSKA (reference sequence). The CDR3 spells CSATVNTEAFF. In DNA, the CDR3 is TGCAGTGCCACTGTAAACACTGAAGCTTTCTTT.

This clone was seen more than once but under ten times. The chain uses TRBV19 and TRBJ1-4; tentative D call: TRBD1 (6 bases). The CDR3 contains 14 residues. Trimming left V 7 bases short and J 2 bases short, with 11 bases between. The V gene's germline CDR1 is LNHDA and CDR2 SQIVND (reference sequence). The CDR3 loop reads CASIGRGTNEKLFF. In DNA, the CDR3 is TGTGCCAGTATCGGAAGGGGGACTAATGAAAAACTGTTTTTT.

V is TRBV6-1 and J is TRBJ2-3; 9 nucleotides line up with TRBD1. Germline assignment: CDR1 MNHNS and CDR2 SASEGT. The CDR3 is 14 amino acids. V was pared by 3 bases and J by 4 bases, with 2 bases of the junction left unmatched. CDR3 coding DNA: TGTGCCAGCAGTGAGGGACAGGGCGCAGATACGCAGTATTTT. It codes for CASSEGQGADTQYF.

The genes are TRBV10-3 and TRBJ2-3; D is unresolved. The CDR3 has 14 amino acids. V lost 6 bases and J 1 base, leaving 11 bases between the germline ends. Germline V CDR1 and CDR2: ENHRY, SYGVKD. CDR3 DNA: TGTGCCATCAGGAATCAGGATCGCACAGATACGCAGTATTTT. Protein: CAIRNQDRTDTQYF.

The chain links TRBV5-4 to TRBJ2-5; 9 positions agree with TRBD2. This CDR3 is built from 16 residues. The V gene's germline CDR1 is SGHNT and CDR2 YYREEE (reference sequence). The trim removed 2 bases at V and 1 base at J, leaving 6 bases unmatched. The CDR3 DNA is TGTGCCAGCAGCTTCAAGCGGGAGGCCCTCCAAGAGACCCAGTACTTC. Protein sequence: CASSFKREALQETQYF.

The J gene is TRBJ2-1, the V gene TRBV7-6; 8 bases align to TRBD2. V trimming: 4 bases; J trimming: 8 bases; junction bases outside the gene matches: 13. CDR1 is SGHVS, CDR2 FNYEAQ, per germline. The CDR3 covers 16 residues. The CDR3 nucleotides read TGTGCCAGCAGCTCAGTAGCGGGGACACGAGGGGATGAGCAGTTCTTC. As protein: CASSSVAGTRGDEQFF.

This chain connects TRBV9 to TRBJ2-3, with no clear D. V was shortened by 0 bases and J by 5 bases, with 13 bases between the two germline ends. Germline V gene lookup returns CDR1 SGDLS and CDR2 YYNGEE. The CDR3 loop spans 15 amino acids. The CDR3 DNA follows: TGTGCCAGCAGCGTAGATACTTCCCCCGGAGATACGCAGTATTTT. It codes for CASSVDTSPGDTQYF. The full variable domain, rest sourced from reference TRBV9 and TRBJ2-3, is DSGVTQTPKHLITATGQRVTLRCSPRSGDLSVYWYQQSLDQGLQFLIQYYNGEERAKGNILERFSAQQFPDLHSELNLSSLELGDSALYFCASSVDTSPGDTQYFGPGTRLTVL.